Described below is a single T cell receptor (beta chain) sequence and its context. Its antigen is not known. This sample was included in a study of T cell responses to AZD1222 COVID-19 vaccine. Sequenced by immunoSEQ multiplex PCR; TCRdb stores in-frame clones only, minus some. The repertoire holds roughly 100,000 clones, approximately 88% seen once, with 3.5% to 4.5% in the top ten. Findings of the study overall: Clonal diversity was possibly underestimated, and white British individuals and females predominated among donors. Baseline seropositivity characterized only six AZD1222 recipients. Epitopes outside B.1.351 and B.1.1.7 mutated regions reportedly drew nearly half of spike TCRs. Two AZD1222 administrations were followed by greater Spike-specific TCR breadth and depth.

The receptor was isolated from an adult in good health. Specimen: peripheral blood, collected on day 0 of AZD1222 vaccination.

CDR3 region: CASSPTPGLAGSYNEQFF. CDR3 coding DNA: TGTGCCAGCAGCCCCACCCCCGGACTAGCGGGGAGCTACAATGAGCAGTTCTTC. This sequence joins TRBV7-9 and TRBJ2-1, with TRBD2 identical over 12 bases. The CDR3 is made up of 18 amino acids. V lost 5 bases and J lost 3; bases outside the gene matches: 11. The germline gives CDR1 SEHNR, CDR2 FQNEAQ (reference sequence).